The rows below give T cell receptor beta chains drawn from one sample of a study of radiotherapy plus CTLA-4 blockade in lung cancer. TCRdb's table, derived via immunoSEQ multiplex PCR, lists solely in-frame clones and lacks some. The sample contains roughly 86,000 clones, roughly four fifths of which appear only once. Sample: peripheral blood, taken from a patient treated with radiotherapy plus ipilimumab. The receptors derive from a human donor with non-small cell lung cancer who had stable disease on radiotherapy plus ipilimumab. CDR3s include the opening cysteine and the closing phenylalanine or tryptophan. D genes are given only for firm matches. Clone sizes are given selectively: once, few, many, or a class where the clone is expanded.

CDR3 DNA: TGCGCCAGCAGTGAGTCTCGGGGTTCGGTATATACGCAGTATTTT
CDR3 protein: CASSESRGSVYTQYF
D gene: .
J gene: TRBJ2-3
clone size: few
V gene: TRBV10-1

CDR3 DNA: TGTGCCAGCAGTCTGGGACAGGGGAGTCAGCCCCAGCATTTT
CDR3 protein: CASSLGQGSQPQHF
D gene: TRBD1
J gene: TRBJ1-5
clone size: .
V gene: TRBV6-5

CDR3 DNA: TGCAGCGTCCTACCTCCTCCCCCCTACGAGCAGTACTTC
CDR3 protein: CSVLPPPPYEQYF
D gene: .
J gene: TRBJ2-7
clone size: .
V gene: TRBV29-1

CDR3 DNA: TGTGCCAGCATGGGCCAAAGATCCCTCGAGCAGTACTTC
CDR3 protein: CASMGQRSLEQYF
D gene: .
J gene: TRBJ2-7
clone size: .
V gene: TRBV28

CDR3 DNA: TGTGCCAGCAGCGACGGACAGCAAGACATTCAGTACTTC
CDR3 protein: CASSDGQQDIQYF
D gene: .
J gene: TRBJ2-4
clone size: few
V gene: TRBV7-8

CDR3 DNA: TGTGCCAGCAGACCCCTGGGGGGACCTTCCGAGCAGTACTTC
CDR3 protein: CASRPLGGPSEQYF
D gene: .
J gene: TRBJ2-7
clone size: .
V gene: TRBV6-5

CDR3 DNA: TGCAGCGTTGAACTGGTACAGAGGAACACTGAAGCTTTCTTT
CDR3 protein: CSVELVQRNTEAFF
D gene: .
J gene: TRBJ1-1
clone size: .
V gene: TRBV29-1

CDR3 DNA: TGTGCCTCCGCCTGGTCCGGGAGGAGGGAGACCCAGTACTTC
CDR3 protein: CASAWSGRRETQYF
D gene: TRBD2
J gene: TRBJ2-5
clone size: .
V gene: TRBV30

CDR3 DNA: TGCAGTGCTAGAGGTGGCACTGAAGCTTTCTTT
CDR3 protein: CSARGGTEAFF
D gene: .
J gene: TRBJ1-1
clone size: .
V gene: TRBV20-1

CDR3 DNA: TGCGCCAGCAGCCGGGACAGCCAAAGCTATGGCTACACCTTC
CDR3 protein: CASSRDSQSYGYTF
D gene: TRBD1
J gene: TRBJ1-2
clone size: .
V gene: TRBV5-1

CDR3 DNA: TGTGCCAGCAGCCTCAGACAGGGTGGGAGTGATTCACCCCTCCACTTT
CDR3 protein: CASSLRQGGSDSPLHF
D gene: TRBD1
J gene: TRBJ1-6
clone size: .
V gene: TRBV9

CDR3 DNA: TGTGCCAGGAGCGGCAGGGAAGAAGCTTTCTTT
CDR3 protein: CARSGREEAFF
D gene: .
J gene: TRBJ1-1
clone size: few
V gene: TRBV19

CDR3 DNA: TGTGCCAGTAGTAGACGCCGGGACAGGGTAGAAGAGACCCAGTACTTC
CDR3 protein: CASSRRRDRVEETQYF
D gene: TRBD1
J gene: TRBJ2-5
clone size: .
V gene: TRBV19

CDR3 DNA: TGTGCCAGCAGTCCAAACAGGGCTATATTATACTTC
CDR3 protein: CASSPNRAILYF
D gene: .
J gene: TRBJ2-7
clone size: .
V gene: TRBV28

CDR3 DNA: TGTGCCAGCAGGGTGGAGCCAACTAATGAAAAACTGTTTTTT
CDR3 protein: CASRVEPTNEKLFF
D gene: .
J gene: TRBJ1-4
clone size: .
V gene: TRBV5-4

CDR3 DNA: TGTGCCAGCAGTCCCTGGGGGGAGGGCTACACCTTC
CDR3 protein: CASSPWGEGYTF
D gene: .
J gene: TRBJ1-2
clone size: .
V gene: TRBV27

CDR3 DNA: TGTGCCTGGAGTGTACCAGGCGCCGGGGAGCTGTTTTTT
CDR3 protein: CAWSVPGAGELFF
D gene: .
J gene: TRBJ2-2
clone size: .
V gene: TRBV30

CDR3 DNA: TGTGCCAGCTCACCAAAGGACTTAACAGATACGCAGTATTTT
CDR3 protein: CASSPKDLTDTQYF
D gene: .
J gene: TRBJ2-3
clone size: .
V gene: TRBV18

CDR3 DNA: TGTGCCAGCAGCCCCGGTATGGTCGCCTACGAGCAGTACTTC
CDR3 protein: CASSPGMVAYEQYF
D gene: .
J gene: TRBJ2-7
clone size: .
V gene: TRBV7-9

CDR3 DNA: TGTGCCAGTAGTACCGGATACGAGCAGTACTTC
CDR3 protein: CASSTGYEQYF
D gene: .
J gene: TRBJ2-7
clone size: .
V gene: TRBV19

CDR3 DNA: TGCGCCAGCAGTGAGTCGGGGGCTCATTCACCCCTCCACTTT
CDR3 protein: CASSESGAHSPLHF
D gene: .
J gene: TRBJ1-6
clone size: .
V gene: TRBV10-1

CDR3 DNA: TGTGCCAGCAGCTTGAGGGCGACAGGGGAGGGCTACACCTTC
CDR3 protein: CASSLRATGEGYTF
D gene: TRBD1
J gene: TRBJ1-2
clone size: .
V gene: TRBV5-8

CDR3 DNA: TGTGCCAGCACCGAGGGACGGACTAGCGGGGGGCCCCGATTCAATGAGCAGTTCTTC
CDR3 protein: CASTEGRTSGGPRFNEQFF
D gene: TRBD2
J gene: TRBJ2-1
clone size: .
V gene: TRBV27

CDR3 DNA: TGTGCCAGCAGCCTCTGGCAGAAGACAGACTATGGCTACACCTTC
CDR3 protein: CASSLWQKTDYGYTF
D gene: .
J gene: TRBJ1-2
clone size: .
V gene: TRBV28

CDR3 DNA: TGTGCCAGCGGAAAAGGGATTACCGGGGAGCTGTTTTTT
CDR3 protein: CASGKGITGELFF
D gene: .
J gene: TRBJ2-2
clone size: .
V gene: TRBV9

CDR3 DNA: TGTGCCAGCAGCCCTGGGACAGGGGAGTACGAGCAGTACTTC
CDR3 protein: CASSPGTGEYEQYF
D gene: TRBD1
J gene: TRBJ2-7
clone size: once
V gene: TRBV7-7

CDR3 DNA: TGTGCCTGGAGTCCAACGGGGCAGGGGAGGAAGCCCCAGCATTTT
CDR3 protein: CAWSPTGQGRKPQHF
D gene: .
J gene: TRBJ1-5
clone size: .
V gene: TRBV30

CDR3 DNA: TGTGCCAGCAGGACCGGGGGCACCGGGGAGCTGTTTTTT
CDR3 protein: CASRTGGTGELFF
D gene: .
J gene: TRBJ2-2
clone size: .
V gene: TRBV28

CDR3 DNA: TGTGCCAGCAGCTTTCTCACGGGACGCCTACTAAACATTCAGTACTTC
CDR3 protein: CASSFLTGRLLNIQYF
D gene: .
J gene: TRBJ2-4
clone size: .
V gene: TRBV7-2

CDR3 DNA: TGTGCCAGCGGGCGGGGGAGACGGTACGAGCAGTACTTC
CDR3 protein: CASGRGRRYEQYF
D gene: TRBD2
J gene: TRBJ2-7
clone size: .
V gene: TRBV27

CDR3 DNA: TGTGCCAGCAGTTACCGAATGGCGGGAGCAGATACGCAGTATTTT
CDR3 protein: CASSYRMAGADTQYF
D gene: TRBD2
J gene: TRBJ2-3
clone size: .
V gene: TRBV28

CDR3 DNA: TGTGCCAGCAGCTTCGGGACTAGCGGGAGGCGTAGGGGAGATACGCAGTATTTT
CDR3 protein: CASSFGTSGRRRGDTQYF
D gene: TRBD2
J gene: TRBJ2-3
clone size: .
V gene: TRBV5-6